Listed below are T cell receptor beta chains from one sample, sequenced in a study of response to subunit inactivated influenza vaccine. MiXCR, run by TCRdb on the RT-PCR reads, gives a single entry per CDR3 protein. Here the sample spans 450,000 to 550,000 distinct CDR3 sequences, roughly 27% being singletons. This sample comprised CD4+ T cells sorted from PBMCs, obtained less than 6 days after vaccination. All receptors derive from a man in his forties or fifties who received an inactivated influenza vaccine. Each CDR3 is given with its conserved first and last residue. The order of the fields is J gene, V gene, clone size, D gene, CDR3 DNA, CDR3 protein. The D gene is left open where the match is weak. Clone size is not always given. Where it is, it says once, few, many or a class for expanded clones.

>TRBJ2-3|TRBV2|-|TRBD2
TGTGCCAGCAGTGAAGCTTTGCTAGCGGGGGCAGATACGCAGTATTTT
CASSEALLAGADTQYF
>TRBJ2-5|TRBV29-1|-|TRBD2
TGCAGCGTTGATAGTGGCGGGAGGGCCGGGGAGACCCAGTACTTC
CSVDSGGRAGETQYF
>TRBJ2-1|TRBV20-1|-|-
TGCTTCTGGGGCCACACTCGGGACTTATACAATGAGCAGTTCTTC
CFWGHTRDLYNEQFF
>TRBJ1-6|TRBV20-1|few|-
TGCAGTGCTCCTATCGGGAGCACGGATTCACCCCTCCACTTT
CSAPIGSTDSPLHF
>TRBJ2-4|TRBV4-3|few|-
TGCGCCAGCAGCCAAGTAGGTCAGGGGAACATTCAGTACTTC
CASSQVGQGNIQYF
>TRBJ1-1|TRBV20-1|-|-
TGCAGTGCCAACCGCGTACAGAACACTGAAGCTTTCTTT
CSANRVQNTEAFF
>TRBJ1-1|TRBV6-1|few|-
TGTTCCGCCCGTCCGGTCGTTAGGGACACTGAAGCTTTCTTT
CSARPVVRDTEAFF
>TRBJ2-3|TRBV27|few|-
TGTGCCAGCAGTTCCGCGGGGGCCTCGGATACGCAGTATTTT
CASSSAGASDTQYF
>TRBJ2-7|TRBV19|once|-
TGTGCCAGTAGTATACTCCCTCGGCTTCTAATCTCCGAGCAGTACTTC
CASSILPRLLISEQYF
>TRBJ2-1|TRBV12-3/TRBV12-4|many|TRBD2
TGTGCCAGCAGTTTAGGACTAGCGGGGGGAAATGAGCAGTTCTTC
CASSLGLAGGNEQFF
>TRBJ2-3|TRBV20-1|few|TRBD2
TGCAGTGCTAGGGGACTAGCGGAACGGATGACAGATACGCAGTATTTT
CSARGLAERMTDTQYF
>TRBJ2-7|TRBV20-1|-|TRBD1
TGCAGTGCTAAAGCTCTCCTACAGGGGTTCGCCTACGAGCAGTACTTC
CSAKALLQGFAYEQYF
>TRBJ2-1|TRBV30|-|-
TGTGCCTGGAGGTCCGTCCTCTCGAATGAGCAGTTCTTC
CAWRSVLSNEQFF
>TRBJ2-3|TRBV29-1|-|-
TGCAGCGTTGGGGGGGCGGCAGATACGCAGTATTTT
CSVGGAADTQYF
>TRBJ2-2|TRBV5-1|-|TRBD1
TGCGCCAGCAGCTTGGTGGCCAGGGGGACCGGGGAGCTGTTTTTT
CASSLVARGTGELFF
>TRBJ2-2|TRBV20-1|-|TRBD1
TGCAGTGCTAGAGATGGGGACAGAAACACCGGGGAGCTGTTTTTT
CSARDGDRNTGELFF
>TRBJ2-5|TRBV20-1|few|TRBD2
TGCAGTGCGCCTCTAGCGGGAGCCGCAGAGACCCAGTACTTC
CSAPLAGAAETQYF
>TRBJ2-3|TRBV29-1|few|-
TGCAGCGTTGAGGGGGCCACAGATACGCAGTATTTT
CSVEGATDTQYF
>TRBJ2-3|TRBV20-1|-|-
TGCAGTGCTAGAGGGCCTAGCGTCATTCAAGATACGCAGTATTTT
CSARGPSVIQDTQYF
>TRBJ2-5|TRBV5-1|few|TRBD2
TGCGCCAGCAGCTTGGCCTTGCGGGAGGGCCTTGAGACCCAGTACTTC
CASSLALREGLETQYF
>TRBJ2-6|TRBV2|-|-
TGTGCCAGCAGAGAACAGGGTTCTGGGGCCAACGTCCTGACTTTC
CASREQGSGANVLTF
>TRBJ1-6|TRBV20-1|few|-
TGCAGTGCCAGACACGCCACGGGATATAATTCACCCCTCCACTTT
CSARHATGYNSPLHF
>TRBJ1-1|TRBV6-1|-|TRBD1
TGTGCCAGCAGCGACAGGGGTGATGGCACTGAAGCTTTCTTT
CASSDRGDGTEAFF
>TRBJ2-7|TRBV7-8|-|TRBD2
TGTGCCAGCAGCCCCCCGGGAGGGGGTACCTACGAGCAGTACTTC
CASSPPGGGTYEQYF
>TRBJ2-1|TRBV5-1|-|TRBD2
TGCGCCAGCAGCTTATCTAGCGGGTACTACAATGAGCAGTTCTTC
CASSLSSGYYNEQFF
>TRBJ2-7|TRBV5-1|-|TRBD1
TGCGCCAGCAGCTTGGGTTGGACAGGGACCTACGAGCAGTACTTC
CASSLGWTGTYEQYF
>TRBJ1-3|TRBV20-1|-|-
TGCAGTGCTAGAGAGGAGGGAGTCAACACCATATATTTT
CSAREEGVNTIYF
>TRBJ2-5|TRBV5-1|-|-
TGCGCCAGCAGCCCCTCTTTGATGGGCGCGGGAGAGACCCAGTACTTC
CASSPSLMGAGETQYF
>TRBJ2-2|TRBV11-2|-|-
TGTGCCAGCAGCTTAGTCCCAGAAAACACCGGGGAGCTGTTTTTT
CASSLVPENTGELFF
>TRBJ2-1|TRBV6-2/TRBV6-3|-|TRBD2
TGTGCCAGCAGGTCACATCGGGGGGTCTACAATGAGCAGTTCTTC
CASRSHRGVYNEQFF
>TRBJ2-7|TRBV5-6|-|-
TGTGCCAGCAGCTTGGAGGGCGGTGGGTACTCCTACGAGCAGTACTTC
CASSLEGGGYSYEQYF
>TRBJ2-1|TRBV6-2/TRBV6-3|few|TRBD1
TGTGCCAGCAGTTATAGGCTCCCCGGGACAGGGGAGGTGAATGAGCAGTTCTTC
CASSYRLPGTGEVNEQFF
>TRBJ2-1|TRBV7-8|many|TRBD2
TGTGCCAGCAGCTTAGCCACACTAGCGGGGGGTTGGAATGAGCAGTTCTTC
CASSLATLAGGWNEQFF
>TRBJ1-1|TRBV12-3/TRBV12-4|-|TRBD1
TGTGCCAGCAGTTTTTCGGCGTACAGGGGTACTGAAGCTTTCTTT
CASSFSAYRGTEAFF
>TRBJ2-3|TRBV7-6|few|-
TGTGCCAGCAGCCTTCCTAAGGCGGGCCATAGCACAGATACGCAGTATTTT
CASSLPKAGHSTDTQYF
>TRBJ2-5|TRBV9|few|-
TGTGCCAGCAGCGTAGCCCCCCAAGAGACCCAGTACTTC
CASSVAPQETQYF
>TRBJ2-5|TRBV2|-|TRBD1
TGTGCCAGCAGAAGATCCGACAGGGTGGGATCGGAGACCCAGTACTTC
CASRRSDRVGSETQYF
>TRBJ2-7|TRBV12-3/TRBV12-4|few|TRBD1
TGTGCCAGCACCGGGGACAGGGGAGTCTACGAGCAGTACTTC
CASTGDRGVYEQYF
>TRBJ2-4|TRBV20-1|-|-
TGCAGTGTCAGAGGCCGGGAGACAATAAACATTCAGTACTTC
CSVRGRETINIQYF